The 4 T cell receptor beta chains reported below all come from one sample, sequenced in a study of vaccination effects on CD4 cells after COVID-19. Their specific antigens are unknown. This table comes from immunoSEQ multiplex PCR, and its TCRdb copy is limited to in-frame clones, with some not included. Among some 41,000 clones listed, about three fifths were seen once. Before any sequencing was done, the ViraFEST assay used viral peptide pools to expand antigen-specific CD4+ T cells. Upon completion of more than 9 days in culture, CD4+ T cells were isolated. The study found no prior SARS-CoV-2 infection in the vaccine recipients, who tested negative for nucleocapsid antibodies. Sequencing used CD4+ T cells from PBMCs cultured with HCoV-OC43 spike peptides, obtained before COVID-19 vaccination. Indicated subset: HCoV-OC43 spike overlapping peptide pool stimulation. These receptors were taken from a human donor who received a COVID-19 vaccine.

The chain has TRBV19 and TRBJ1-1, with D perhaps TRBD1 (5 bases). Germline V gene lookup returns CDR1 LNHDA and CDR2 SQIVND (reference sequence). Trimming stripped 7 bases from V and 3 bases from J, with 15 bases between. This CDR3 region has 14 residues. CDR3 nucleotides: TGTGCCAGTATCCCACGGGGCAGTTACACTGAAGCTTTCTTT. Its protein product is CASIPRGSYTEAFF.

This clone is classed as medium-sized. This chain uses TRBV5-4 with TRBJ1-3, with D possibly TRBD1 on 6 matching bases. The CDR3 contains 16 residues. Trimming left V 4 bases short and J 0 bases short, with 14 bases between. Germline V gene sequence: CDR1 SGHNT, CDR2 YYREEE (reference sequence). The DNA for the CDR3 is TGTGCCAGCAGCACCGGAGGGGGGGCCTCTGGAAACACCATATATTTT. Its translation is CASSTGGGASGNTIYF.

This clone is deemed medium-sized. The chain is built from TRBV5-4 and TRBJ2-1; 14 bases are shared with TRBD2. Germline values: CDR1 SGHNT, CDR2 YYREEE (reference sequence). J was trimmed by 9 bases and V by 4 bases; bases with no gene match: 6. The CDR3 consists of 15 residues. CDR3 region: CASSPTSGRAPEQFF. In DNA, the CDR3 is TGTGCCAGCAGCCCGACTAGCGGGAGGGCCCCTGAGCAGTTCTTC.

The chain recombines TRBV13 with TRBJ2-7; perhaps TRBD2 as D (5 bases). CDR1 is PRHDT, CDR2 FYEKMQ, per germline (reference sequence). The ends were cut back, 10 bases at V and 2 bases at J, with 18 bases in the middle. This CDR3 contains 14 residues. CDR3 sequence (DNA): TGTGCCACCACAAGCGGCAGAAACACCTACGAGCAGTACTTC. Amino acid sequence: CATTSGRNTYEQYF.